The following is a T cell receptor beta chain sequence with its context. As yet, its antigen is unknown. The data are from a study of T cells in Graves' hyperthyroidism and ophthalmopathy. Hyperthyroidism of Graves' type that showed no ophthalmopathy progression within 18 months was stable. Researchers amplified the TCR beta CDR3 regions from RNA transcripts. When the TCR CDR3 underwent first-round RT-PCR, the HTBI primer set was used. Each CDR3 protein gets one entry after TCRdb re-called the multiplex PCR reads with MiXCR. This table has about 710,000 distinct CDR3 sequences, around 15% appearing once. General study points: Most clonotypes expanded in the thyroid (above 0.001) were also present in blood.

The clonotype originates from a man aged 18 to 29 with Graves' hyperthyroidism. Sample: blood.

CDR3 loop: CSITTANTEAFF. The CDR3 region has the DNA TGCAGCATAACCACAGCGAACACTGAAGCTTTCTTT. This rearrangement joins TRBV20-1 to TRBJ1-1; D not certain. Germline loops: CDR1 DFQATT, CDR2 SNEGSKA (reference sequence). The CDR3 consists of 12 residues.